The 21 T cell receptor beta chains reported below all come from one sample, sequenced in a study of T cells in tumors after PD-1 blockade. Clones were sequenced by immunoSEQ multiplex PCR, and TCRdb holds only the in-frame ones, with some missing. Of 45,000 to 60,000 clones listed, approximately 79% are singletons. This material consisted of PBMCs, taken before anti-PD-1 therapy. These receptors were taken from a human donor with advanced basal cell or squamous cell carcinoma (not recorded which).

This clone has more than one count but fewer than ten. This chain uses TRBV27 with TRBJ2-7, with D perhaps TRBD1 or TRBD2 (5 bases each). The length of the CDR3 is 14 residues. CDR1 and CDR2 (germline): MNHEY, SMNVEV (reference sequence). V lost 2 bases to trimming and J lost 7 bases, with 15 bases between them. In DNA, the CDR3 is TGTGCCAGCAGTTTACGGGACGGCCCGTTTGAGCAGTACTTC. Residues: CASSLRDGPFEQYF.

About this clone itself: Within the sample, other DNA sequences also encode this same CDR3. The chain has TRBV19 and TRBJ1-1, with 10 nucleotides matching TRBD1. CDR3 size: 13 residues. J gave up 6 bases and V 6 bases, and 4 bases lay outside the gene matches. Germline V gene sequence: CDR1 LNHDA, CDR2 SQIVND (reference sequence). The CDR3 DNA follows: TGTGCCAGTAGCCTCGGACAGGGGGCTGAAGCTTTCTTT. It is translated as CASSLGQGAEAFF. The full variable domain, in which reference TRBV19 and TRBJ1-1 provide the parts outside the CDR3, is DGGITQSPKYLFRKEGQNVTLSCEQNLNHDAMYWYRQDPGQGLRLIYYSQIVNDFQKGDIAEGYSVSREKKESFPLTVTSAQKNPTAFYLCASSLGQGAEAFFGQGTRLTVV.

The chain recombines TRBV29-1 with TRBJ1-2; the D is unclear. Germline CDR1 is SQVTM and CDR2 is ANQGSEA. The germline V and J ends were trimmed by 2 bases and 2 bases, with 6 bases remaining between them. The CDR3 sequence is 12 residues long. Here the CDR3 reads CSVENSNYGYTF. For the CDR3, the DNA is TGCAGCGTTGAAAACAGCAACTATGGCTACACCTTC.

The chain links TRBV15 to TRBJ2-3; the match to TRBD2 covers 8 bases. With V trimmed by 6 bases and J by 4 bases, 15 bases remained unmatched. The germline gives CDR1 LNHNV, CDR2 YYDKDF (reference sequence). There are 17 residues in the CDR3. The CDR3 protein is CATREARAGRAADTQYF. DNA of the CDR3: TGTGCCACCAGGGAGGCGCGAGCCGGGAGGGCCGCAGATACGCAGTATTTT.

This chain connects TRBV5-1 to TRBJ2-7; D not certain. The CDR3 runs to 15 residues. Trimming pared 3 bases from V and 7 bases from J, leaving 20 bases between. Germline CDR1 SGHRS, CDR2 YFSETQ. CDR3 coding DNA: TGCGCCAGCAGCTCAGACCTTACTTCTAGTTCTGAGCAGTACTTC. Residues: CASSSDLTSSSEQYF.

The rearrangement joins TRBV3-1 (or the pseudogene TRBV3-2) to TRBJ2-3; 13 bases are a match to TRBD2. The germline CDR1 and CDR2 sequences are LGHDT and YNNKEL (reference sequence). Trimming removed 1 base from V and 7 bases from J; junction bases left unmatched: 8. The CDR3 contains 17 residues. The DNA of the CDR3 is TGTGCCAGCAGCCAAGGACAGCTACTAGCGGGGGGGTATACGCAGTATTTT. It specifies CASSQGQLLAGGYTQYF.

The chain employs TRBV10-3 and TRBJ2-5, with D tentatively TRBD2 (5 bases). Trimming took off 4 bases at V and 4 bases at J, with 10 bases between the two ends. The CDR3 spans 13 residues. Looked up from germline, CDR1 is ENHRY and CDR2 is SYGVKD. As DNA, the CDR3 is TGTGCCATCAGTGGAGGTGAGGGAGAGACCCAGTACTTC. Translated: CAISGGEGETQYF.

The V gene is TRBV18, the J gene TRBJ1-3; a weak D match, TRBD1 (5 bases). Per the germline V gene, CDR1 is KGHSH and CDR2 is LQKENI. CDR3 length: 15 amino acids. Trimming removed 2 bases at V and 4 bases at J, with 12 bases between. This CDR3 is CASSPLEGLGNTIYF. In DNA form, the CDR3 reads TGTGCCAGCTCACCATTAGAGGGGCTCGGAAACACCATATATTTT.

The genes are TRBV28 and TRBJ2-7, with 12 nucleotides matching TRBD2. The V segment lost 6 bases and the J segment 12 bases; nucleotides outside the gene matches: 15. This CDR3 comprises 15 residues. CDR1 and CDR2 (germline): MDHEN, SYDVKM. CDR3 protein: CASRSDPSGRANTYF. The DNA of the CDR3 is TGTGCCAGCAGATCCGACCCTAGCGGGAGGGCCAATACGTACTTC. The variable domain in full, completed from reference TRBV28 and TRBJ2-7, reads DVKVTQSSRYLVKRTGEKVFLECVQDMDHENMFWYRQDPGLGLRLIYFSYDVKMKEKGDIPEGYSVSREKKERFSLILESASTNQTSMYLCASRSDPSGRANTYFGPGTRLTVT.

The chain carries TRBV12-5 and TRBJ2-2, with 9 nucleotides matching TRBD2. The CDR3 covers 16 residues. J gave up 1 base and V 3 bases, and 3 bases lay outside the gene matches. Germline CDR1 reads LGHNT; CDR2 reads FRNRAP. CDR3 sequence reads: CASGFKLAGNTGELFF. CDR3 bases: TGTGCTAGTGGTTTTAAACTAGCGGGGAACACCGGGGAGCTGTTTTTT.

The chain combines TRBV9 with TRBJ1-1, with a weak D call TRBD1 (6 bases). This CDR3 has 13 residues. Per germline, CDR1 SGDLS and CDR2 YYNGEE. Trimming removed 3 bases from V and 0 bases from J, with 6 bases in between. For the CDR3, the DNA is TGTGCCAGCAGCGGGACAGTGAACACTGAAGCTTTCTTT. Translating it yields CASSGTVNTEAFF.

This chain joins TRBV11-1 and TRBJ1-2; D remains unclear. V gave up 4 bases and J gave up 1 base, with 13 bases separating them. This CDR3 has 15 residues. Germline assignment: CDR1 SGHAT and CDR2 FQDESV (reference sequence). Here the CDR3 DNA reads TGTGCCAGCAGCTCCCCAGAAGGCAGTAACTATGGCTACACCTTC. Translating gives CASSSPEGSNYGYTF.

This clone turned up a few times. The chain joins TRBV3-1 (or the pseudogene TRBV3-2) to TRBJ2-2, with TRBD1 identical over 9 bases. This CDR3 has 16 amino acids. Germline trimming cut 6 bases from V and 0 bases from J; bases unmatched to any gene: 5. Germline assignment: CDR1 LGHDT and CDR2 YNNKEL (reference sequence). The CDR3 nucleotides are TGTGCCAGCAGGCAAAGACAGGGGGCGAACACCGGGGAGCTGTTTTTT. Translating gives CASRQRQGANTGELFF.

V gene TRBV7-9 combines with J gene TRBJ2-3; possibly TRBD2 for D (6 bases). The germline CDR1 and CDR2 sequences are SEHNR and FQNEAQ (reference sequence). Trimming shortened V by 7 bases and J by 5 bases, and 28 bases separated the two germline ends. This CDR3 comprises 18 residues. Written as DNA, the CDR3 is TGTGCCAGCACCCTTTTTTCTGACCGGGACTTTCGGATAGATACGCAGTATTTT. This encodes CASTLFSDRDFRIDTQYF.

The count of this clone is one. This chain connects TRBV11-3 to TRBJ1-1; D gene ambiguous. Trimming removed 5 bases at V and 2 bases at J, with 12 bases between. This CDR3 region has 14 residues. Germline V gene data show CDR1 as SGHNT and CDR2 as YENEEA. CDR3 in amino acids: CASSLGRANTEAFF. CDR3 DNA: TGTGCCAGCAGCCTCGGGAGGGCTAACACTGAAGCTTTCTTT.

The genes are TRBV13 and TRBJ2-7; the D is unclear. Trimming left V 2 bases short and J 2 bases short, with 7 bases between. CDR1 PRHDT and CDR2 FYEKMQ come from the germline V gene (reference sequence). This CDR3 is built from 13 residues. The CDR3 sequence is CASSLPGTYEQYF. CDR3 nucleotides: TGTGCCAGCAGCTTACCAGGTACCTACGAGCAGTACTTC.

CDR3 amino acids: CASTITGEGTEAFF. CDR3 coding DNA: TGTGCCAGCACCATTACAGGGGAGGGGACTGAAGCTTTCTTT. The chain links TRBV7-9 to TRBJ1-1; 7 bases align to TRBD1. The CDR3 runs to 14 residues. Trimming took 7 bases from V and 5 from J; bases not matched to a gene: 10. CDR1 is SEHNR and CDR2 is FQNEAQ in the germline V gene (reference sequence).

The CDR3 DNA reads as TGTGCCAGCAGCCAAGGCAGGGCGGCTGGGCAGCCCCAGCATTTT. Protein sequence: CASSQGRAAGQPQHF. J is TRBJ1-5 and V is TRBV3-1 (or the pseudogene TRBV3-2); maybe TRBD1 (5 bases). CDR1 is LGHDT, CDR2 YNNKEL, per germline (reference sequence). The V end was cut by 1 base, the J end by 7 bases, with 14 bases between. There are 15 residues in the CDR3.

The rearrangement uses TRBV29-1 and TRBJ2-2, with D perhaps TRBD2 (5 bases). Germline loops: CDR1 SQVTM, CDR2 ANQGSEA. The CDR3 extends over 15 amino acids. V lost 7 bases and J 6 bases, leaving 21 bases between the germline ends. CDR3 sequence (DNA): TGCAGCGCCTCCCGGGAAGGTTTTAGGGCCGGGGAGCTGTTTTTT. Its protein is CSASREGFRAGELFF.

This clone has just a few counts. This chain uses TRBV15 with TRBJ2-2; TRBD1 matches 8 bases. The CDR3 runs to 16 residues. Per germline, CDR1 LNHNV and CDR2 YYDKDF (reference sequence). V dropped 3 bases and J dropped 3; count of bases not matched to a gene: 6. This CDR3 reads CATSRDRVGDTGELFF. Written as DNA, the CDR3 is TGTGCCACCAGCAGGGACAGGGTTGGGGACACCGGGGAGCTGTTTTTT.

This sequence joins TRBV4-1 and TRBJ2-2; TRBD1 matches 7 bases. The CDR3 contains 15 residues. Germline V CDR1 and CDR2: MGHRA, YSYEKL. V lost 5 bases to trimming and J lost 2 bases; unmatched junction nucleotides: 5. Here the CDR3 reads CASSVGTANTGELFF. The CDR3 DNA follows: TGCGCCAGCAGCGTCGGGACAGCCAACACCGGGGAGCTGTTTTTT.